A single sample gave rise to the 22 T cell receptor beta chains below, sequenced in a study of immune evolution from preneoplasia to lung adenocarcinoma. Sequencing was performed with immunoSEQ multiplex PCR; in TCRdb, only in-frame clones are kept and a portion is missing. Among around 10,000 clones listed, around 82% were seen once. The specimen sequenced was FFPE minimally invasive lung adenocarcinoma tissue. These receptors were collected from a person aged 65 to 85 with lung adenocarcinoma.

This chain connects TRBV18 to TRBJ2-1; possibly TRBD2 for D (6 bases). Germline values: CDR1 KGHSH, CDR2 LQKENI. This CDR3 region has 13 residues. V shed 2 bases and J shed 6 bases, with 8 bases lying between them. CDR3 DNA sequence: TGTGCCAGCTCACCAGCGGGGAGCAATGAGCAGTTCTTC. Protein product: CASSPAGSNEQFF. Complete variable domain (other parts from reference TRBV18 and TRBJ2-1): NAGVMQNPRHLVRRRGQEARLRCSPMKGHSHVYWYRQLPEEGLKFMVYLQKENIIDESGMPKERFSAEFPKEGPSILRIQQVVRGDSAAYFCASSPAGSNEQFFGPGTRLTVL.

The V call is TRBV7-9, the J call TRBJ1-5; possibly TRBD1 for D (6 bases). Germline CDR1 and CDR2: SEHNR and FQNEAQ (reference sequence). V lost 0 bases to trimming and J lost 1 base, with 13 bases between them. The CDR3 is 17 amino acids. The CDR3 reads CASSLAVGTISNQPQHF. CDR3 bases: TGTGCCAGCAGCTTAGCGGTGGGGACAATAAGCAATCAGCCCCAGCATTTT.

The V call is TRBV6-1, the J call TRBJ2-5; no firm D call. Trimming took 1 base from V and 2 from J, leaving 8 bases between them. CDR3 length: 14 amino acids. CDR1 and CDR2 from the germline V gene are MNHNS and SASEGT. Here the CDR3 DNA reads TGTGCCAGCAGTGAAGAATACCCGCAAGAGACCCAGTACTTC. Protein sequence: CASSEEYPQETQYF.

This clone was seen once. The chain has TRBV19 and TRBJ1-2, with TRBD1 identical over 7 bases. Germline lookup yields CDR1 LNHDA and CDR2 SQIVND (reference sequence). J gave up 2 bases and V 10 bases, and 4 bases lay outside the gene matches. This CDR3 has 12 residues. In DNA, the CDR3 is TGTGCCATCAACAGGGGCAACTATGGCTACACCTTC. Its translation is CAINRGNYGYTF.

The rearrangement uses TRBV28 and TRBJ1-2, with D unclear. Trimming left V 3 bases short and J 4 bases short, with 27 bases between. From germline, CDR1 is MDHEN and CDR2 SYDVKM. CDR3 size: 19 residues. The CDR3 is CASSFAERGGKGRSYGYTF. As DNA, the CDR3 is TGTGCCAGCAGTTTCGCGGAACGTGGAGGAAAGGGTCGGAGCTATGGCTACACCTTC.

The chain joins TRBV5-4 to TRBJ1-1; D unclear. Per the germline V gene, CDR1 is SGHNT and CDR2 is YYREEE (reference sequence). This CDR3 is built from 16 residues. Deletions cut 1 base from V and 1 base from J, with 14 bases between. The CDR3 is CASSLNRGSRNTEAFF. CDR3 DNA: TGTGCCAGCAGCTTGAATAGAGGGTCTAGGAACACTGAAGCTTTCTTT. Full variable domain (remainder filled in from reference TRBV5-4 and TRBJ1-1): ETGVTQSPTHLIKTRGQQVTLRCSSQSGHNTVSWYQQALGQGPQFIFQYYREEENGRGNFPPRFSGLQFPNYSSELNVNALELDDSALYLCASSLNRGSRNTEAFFGQGTRLTVV.

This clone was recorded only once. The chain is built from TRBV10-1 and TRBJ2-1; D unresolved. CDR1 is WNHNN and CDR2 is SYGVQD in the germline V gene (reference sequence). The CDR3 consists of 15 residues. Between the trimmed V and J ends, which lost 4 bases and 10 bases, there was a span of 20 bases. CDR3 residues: CASSGSLGFKREQFF. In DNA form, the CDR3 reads TGCGCCAGCAGTGGGTCCCTAGGATTCAAACGGGAGCAGTTCTTC.

The CDR3 sequence: CASSQSRDSGQFF. In nucleotides, the CDR3 is TGTGCCAGCAGTCAATCCAGGGATTCCGGGCAGTTCTTC. V and J are TRBV7-2 and TRBJ2-1; D might be TRBD1 (5 bases). The V end lost 6 bases, the J end lost 12 bases, and 18 bases lay between the germline ends. Germline V CDR1 and CDR2: SGHTA, FQGNSA. The CDR3 has 13 residues.

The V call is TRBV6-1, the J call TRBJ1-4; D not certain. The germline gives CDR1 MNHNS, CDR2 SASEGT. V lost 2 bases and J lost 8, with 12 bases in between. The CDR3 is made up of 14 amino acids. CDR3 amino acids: CASSESLKWEKLFF. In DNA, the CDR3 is TGTGCCAGCAGTGAATCCCTGAAGTGGGAAAAACTGTTTTTT.

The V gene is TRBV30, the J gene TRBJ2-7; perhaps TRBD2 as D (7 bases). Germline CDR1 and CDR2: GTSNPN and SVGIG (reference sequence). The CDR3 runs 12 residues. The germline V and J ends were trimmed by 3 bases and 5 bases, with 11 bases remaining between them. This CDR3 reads CAWSPRGHEQYF. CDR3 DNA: TGTGCCTGGAGCCCGCGGGGGCACGAGCAGTACTTC.

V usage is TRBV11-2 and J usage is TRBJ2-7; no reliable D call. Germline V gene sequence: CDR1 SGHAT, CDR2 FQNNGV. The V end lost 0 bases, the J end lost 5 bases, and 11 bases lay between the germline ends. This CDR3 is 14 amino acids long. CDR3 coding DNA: TGTGCCAGCAGCTTAGATTCAGGCGTCAACGAGCAGTACTTC. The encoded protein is CASSLDSGVNEQYF.

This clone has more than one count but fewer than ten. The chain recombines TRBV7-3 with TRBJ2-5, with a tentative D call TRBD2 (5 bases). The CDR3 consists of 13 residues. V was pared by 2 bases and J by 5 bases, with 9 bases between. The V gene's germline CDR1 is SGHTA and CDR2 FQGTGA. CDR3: CASSLRGRETQYF. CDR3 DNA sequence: TGTGCCAGCAGCTTACGGGGTAGGGAGACCCAGTACTTC. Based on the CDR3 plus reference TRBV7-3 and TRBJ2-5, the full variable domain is GAGVSQTPSNKVTEKGKYVELRCDPISGHTALYWYRQSLGQGPEFLIYFQGTGAADDSGLPNDRFFAVRPEGSVSTLKIQRTERGDSAVYLCASSLRGRETQYFGPGTRLLVL.

The CDR3 protein is CASSSGQPWNEQFF. DNA of the CDR3: TGTGCCAGCAGCTCCGGCCAACCTTGGAATGAGCAGTTCTTC. The gene calls are TRBV7-3 and TRBJ2-1; no definite D call. The CDR3 loop spans 14 amino acids. Trimming shortened V by 4 bases and J by 7 bases, and 14 bases separated the two germline ends. Per the germline V gene, CDR1 is SGHTA and CDR2 is FQGTGA.

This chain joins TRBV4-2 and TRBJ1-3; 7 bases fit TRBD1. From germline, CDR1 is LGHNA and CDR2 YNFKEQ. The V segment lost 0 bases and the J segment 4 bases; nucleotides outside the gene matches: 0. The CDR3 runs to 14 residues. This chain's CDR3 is CASSQETGGNTIYF. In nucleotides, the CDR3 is TGTGCCAGCAGCCAAGAGACAGGGGGAAACACCATATATTTT.

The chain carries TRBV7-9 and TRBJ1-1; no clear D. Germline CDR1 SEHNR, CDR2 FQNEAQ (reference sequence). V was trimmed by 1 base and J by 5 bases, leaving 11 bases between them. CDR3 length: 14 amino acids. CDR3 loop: CASSLVNQGTEAFF. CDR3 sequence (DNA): TGTGCCAGCAGCTTAGTTAACCAAGGGACTGAAGCTTTCTTT.

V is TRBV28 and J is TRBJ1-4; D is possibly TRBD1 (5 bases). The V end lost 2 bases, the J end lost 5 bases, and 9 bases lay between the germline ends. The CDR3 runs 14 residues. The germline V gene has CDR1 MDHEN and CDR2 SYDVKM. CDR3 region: CASSLQGGNEKLFF. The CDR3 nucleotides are TGTGCCAGCAGTTTACAGGGCGGAAATGAAAAACTGTTTTTT.

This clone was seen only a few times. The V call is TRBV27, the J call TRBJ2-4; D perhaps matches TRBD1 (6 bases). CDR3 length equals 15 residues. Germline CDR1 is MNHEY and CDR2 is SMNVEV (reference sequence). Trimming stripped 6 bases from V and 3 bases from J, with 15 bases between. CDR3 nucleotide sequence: TGTGCCAGCAGAGATCAACAGGGCGGCAAAAACATTCAGTACTTC. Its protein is CASRDQQGGKNIQYF.

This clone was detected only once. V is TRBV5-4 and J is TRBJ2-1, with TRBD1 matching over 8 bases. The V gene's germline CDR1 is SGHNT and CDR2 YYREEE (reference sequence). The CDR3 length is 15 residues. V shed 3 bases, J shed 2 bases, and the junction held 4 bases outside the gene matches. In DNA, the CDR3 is TGTGCCAGCAGCTCGCCGGGACAGGCCTACAATGAGCAGTTCTTC. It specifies CASSSPGQAYNEQFF.

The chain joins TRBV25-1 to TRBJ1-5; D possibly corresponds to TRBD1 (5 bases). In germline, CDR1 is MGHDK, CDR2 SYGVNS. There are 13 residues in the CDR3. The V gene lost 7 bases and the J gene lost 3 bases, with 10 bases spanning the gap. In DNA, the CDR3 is TGTGCCAGCACGGGGGGGGTCAATCAGCCCCAGCATTTT. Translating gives CASTGGVNQPQHF.

As DNA, the CDR3 is TGCGCCAGCAGTGCGACTATTACGTTTTCCGGGGAGCTGTTTTTT. Translation: CASSATITFSGELFF. The V call is TRBV10-2, the J call TRBJ2-2; perhaps TRBD2 as D (5 bases). Germline V gives CDR1 WSHSY, CDR2 SAAADI. The CDR3 totals 15 residues. V was pared by 4 bases and J by 6 bases, with 15 bases between.

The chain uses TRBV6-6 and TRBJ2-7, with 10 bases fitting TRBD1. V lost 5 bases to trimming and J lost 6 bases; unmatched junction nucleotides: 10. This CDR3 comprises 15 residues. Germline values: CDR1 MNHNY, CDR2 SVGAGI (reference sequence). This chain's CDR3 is CASSQSGTGVSEQYF. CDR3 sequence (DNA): TGTGCCAGCAGTCAGTCCGGGACAGGGGTCTCCGAGCAGTACTTC.

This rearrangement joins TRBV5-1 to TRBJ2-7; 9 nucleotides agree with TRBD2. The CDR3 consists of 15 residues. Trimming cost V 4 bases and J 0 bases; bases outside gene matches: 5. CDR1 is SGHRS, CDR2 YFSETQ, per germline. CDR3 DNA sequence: TGCGCCAGCAGCATTCTAGCGGGGAGCTCCTACGAGCAGTACTTC. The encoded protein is CASSILAGSSYEQYF.